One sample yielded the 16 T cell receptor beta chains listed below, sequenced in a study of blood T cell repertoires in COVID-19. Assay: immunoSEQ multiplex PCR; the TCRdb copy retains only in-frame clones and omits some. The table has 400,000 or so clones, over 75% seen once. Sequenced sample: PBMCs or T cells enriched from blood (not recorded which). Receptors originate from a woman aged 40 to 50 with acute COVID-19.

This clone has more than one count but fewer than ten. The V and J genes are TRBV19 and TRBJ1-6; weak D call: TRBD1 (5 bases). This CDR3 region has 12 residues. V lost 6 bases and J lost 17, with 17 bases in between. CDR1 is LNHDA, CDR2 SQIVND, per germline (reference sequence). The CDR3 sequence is CASRPLGGKFHF. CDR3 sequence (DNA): TGTGCCAGTAGACCCCTGGGGGGGAAGTTCCACTTT.

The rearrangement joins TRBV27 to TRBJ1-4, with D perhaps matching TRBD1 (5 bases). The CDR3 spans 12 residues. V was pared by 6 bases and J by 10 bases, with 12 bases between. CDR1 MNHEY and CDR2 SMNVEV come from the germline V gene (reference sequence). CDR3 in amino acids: CASRGLVGKLFF. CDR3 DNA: TGTGCCAGCAGGGGGCTGGTGGGAAAACTGTTTTTT.

CDR3 DNA sequence: TGTGCCAGCAGCCCGAGACTAGCAGGTCAAGAGACCCAGTACTTC. Encoded protein: CASSPRLAGQETQYF. This sequence joins TRBV9 and TRBJ2-5; 7 bases agree with TRBD2. Germline V gene lookup returns CDR1 SGDLS and CDR2 YYNGEE. The CDR3 length is 15 residues. V gave up 4 bases and J gave up 2 bases; unmatched junction bases: 8.

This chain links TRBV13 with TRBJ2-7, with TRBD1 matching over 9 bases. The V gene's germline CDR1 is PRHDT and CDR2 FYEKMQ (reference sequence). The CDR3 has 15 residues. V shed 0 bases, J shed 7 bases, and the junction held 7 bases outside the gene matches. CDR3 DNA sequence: TGTGCCAGCAGCTTAGGCGGGACAGGGAGTTGGGAGCAGTACTTC. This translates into CASSLGGTGSWEQYF.

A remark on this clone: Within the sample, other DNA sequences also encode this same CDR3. The DNA of the CDR3 is TGTGCCTGGAGTGGCGGCAGGGGTAATGAAAAACTGTTTTTT. It encodes CAWSGGRGNEKLFF. The chain links TRBV30 to TRBJ1-4, with D perhaps TRBD1 (6 bases). CDR3 length: 14 residues. V lost 1 base and J lost 4, with 10 bases in between. The germline V gene has CDR1 GTSNPN and CDR2 SVGIG (reference sequence).

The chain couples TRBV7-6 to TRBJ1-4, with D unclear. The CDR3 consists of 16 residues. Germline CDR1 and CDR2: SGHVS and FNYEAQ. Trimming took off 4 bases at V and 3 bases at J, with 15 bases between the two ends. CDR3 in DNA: TGTGCCAGCAGCTCCCGAGGTGCGACCTCTAATGAAAAACTGTTTTTT. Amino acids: CASSSRGATSNEKLFF. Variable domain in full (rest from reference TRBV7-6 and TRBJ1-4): GAGVSQSPRYKVTKRGQDVALRCDPISGHVSLYWYRQALGQGPEFLTYFNYEAQQDKSGLPNDRFSAERPEGSISTLTIQRTEQRDSAMYRCASSSRGATSNEKLFFGSGTQLSVL.

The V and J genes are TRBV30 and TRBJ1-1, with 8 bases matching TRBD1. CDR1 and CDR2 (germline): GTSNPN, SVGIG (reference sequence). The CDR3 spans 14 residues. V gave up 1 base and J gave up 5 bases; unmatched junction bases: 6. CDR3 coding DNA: TGTGCCTGGAGTGCCGGACAGGGTGAAACTGAAGCTTTCTTT. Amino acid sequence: CAWSAGQGETEAFF.

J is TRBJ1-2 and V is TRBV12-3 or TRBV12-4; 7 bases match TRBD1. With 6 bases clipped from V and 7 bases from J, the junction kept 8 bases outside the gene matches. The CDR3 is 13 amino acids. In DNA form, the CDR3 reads TGTGCCAGCAGACTCAGGGGGGTGCTTGGCTACACCTTC. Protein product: CASRLRGVLGYTF.

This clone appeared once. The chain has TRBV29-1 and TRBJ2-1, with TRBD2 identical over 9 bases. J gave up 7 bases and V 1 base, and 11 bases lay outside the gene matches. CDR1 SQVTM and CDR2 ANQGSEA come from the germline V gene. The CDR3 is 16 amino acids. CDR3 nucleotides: TGCAGCGTTGAAGTGGTGGCTAGCGGGGCCAAGAATGAGCAGTTCTTC. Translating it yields CSVEVVASGAKNEQFF.

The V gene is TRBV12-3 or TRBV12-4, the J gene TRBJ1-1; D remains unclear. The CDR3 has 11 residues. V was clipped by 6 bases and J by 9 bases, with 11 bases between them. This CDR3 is CASSNTVKAFF. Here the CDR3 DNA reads TGTGCCAGCAGCAACACAGTAAAAGCTTTCTTT.

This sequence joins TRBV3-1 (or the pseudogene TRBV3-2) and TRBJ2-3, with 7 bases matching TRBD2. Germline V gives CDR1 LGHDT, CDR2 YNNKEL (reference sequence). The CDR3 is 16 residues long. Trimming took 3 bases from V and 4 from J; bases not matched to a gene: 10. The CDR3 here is CASSHPAGVVADTQYF. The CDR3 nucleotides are TGTGCCAGCAGCCACCCGGCGGGGGTCGTTGCAGATACGCAGTATTTT.

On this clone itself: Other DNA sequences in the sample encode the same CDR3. CDR3 sequence (DNA): TGTGCCTGGAGTGTCGGGGGGAGGACTGAAGCTTTCTTT. Amino acid sequence: CAWSVGGRTEAFF. This chain links TRBV30 with TRBJ1-1; D might be TRBD1 (5 bases). This CDR3 contains 13 residues. Germline values: CDR1 GTSNPN, CDR2 SVGIG (reference sequence). V dropped 0 bases and J dropped 5 bases, with 10 bases sitting between them.

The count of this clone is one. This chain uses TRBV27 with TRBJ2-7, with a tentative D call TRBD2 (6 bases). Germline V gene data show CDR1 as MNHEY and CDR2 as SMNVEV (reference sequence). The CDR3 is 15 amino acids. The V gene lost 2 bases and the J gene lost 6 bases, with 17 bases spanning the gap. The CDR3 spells CASSLAGTPFPEQYF. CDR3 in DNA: TGTGCCAGCAGTTTAGCGGGGACGCCATTCCCCGAGCAGTACTTC.

The CDR3 here is CASSLEGGFVEAFF. CDR3 DNA: TGCGCCAGCAGCTTGGAAGGGGGATTTGTTGAAGCTTTCTTT. The chain has TRBV5-1 and TRBJ1-1; D possibly corresponds to TRBD1 (6 bases). Germline CDR1 is SGHRS and CDR2 is YFSETQ. The CDR3 contains 14 residues. The V end was cut by 0 bases, the J end by 7 bases, with 13 bases between.

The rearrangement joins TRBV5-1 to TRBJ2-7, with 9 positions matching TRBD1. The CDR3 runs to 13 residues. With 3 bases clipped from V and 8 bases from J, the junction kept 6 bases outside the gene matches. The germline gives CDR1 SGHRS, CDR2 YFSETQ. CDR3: CASSSSGQGQQYF. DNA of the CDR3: TGCGCCAGCAGCTCCTCCGGACAGGGGCAGCAGTACTTC.

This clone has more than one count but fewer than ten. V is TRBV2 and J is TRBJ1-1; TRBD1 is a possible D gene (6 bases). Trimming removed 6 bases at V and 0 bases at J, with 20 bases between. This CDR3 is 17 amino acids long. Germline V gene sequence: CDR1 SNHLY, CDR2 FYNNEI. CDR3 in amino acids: CASSAPVQGPMNTEAFF. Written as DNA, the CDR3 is TGTGCCAGCAGCGCCCCCGTACAGGGACCTATGAACACTGAAGCTTTCTTT. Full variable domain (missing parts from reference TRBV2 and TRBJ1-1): EPEVTQTPSHQVTQMGQEVILRCVPISNHLYFYWYRQILGQKVEFLVSFYNNEISEKSEIFDDQFSVERPDGSNFTLKIRSTKLEDSAMYFCASSAPVQGPMNTEAFFGQGTRLTVV.